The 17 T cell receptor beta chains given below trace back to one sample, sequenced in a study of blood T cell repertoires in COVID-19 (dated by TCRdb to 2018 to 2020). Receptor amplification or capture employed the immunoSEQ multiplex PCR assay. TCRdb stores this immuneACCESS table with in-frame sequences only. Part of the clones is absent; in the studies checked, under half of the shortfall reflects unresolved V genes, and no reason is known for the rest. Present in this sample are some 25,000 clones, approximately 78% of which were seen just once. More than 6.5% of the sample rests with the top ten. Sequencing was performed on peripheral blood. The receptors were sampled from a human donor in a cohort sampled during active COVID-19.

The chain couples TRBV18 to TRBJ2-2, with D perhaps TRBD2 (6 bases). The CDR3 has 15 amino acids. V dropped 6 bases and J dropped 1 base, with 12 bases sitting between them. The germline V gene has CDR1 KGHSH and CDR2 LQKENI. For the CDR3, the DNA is TGTGCCAGCTCGGCGGGGACGGTGAACACCGGGGAGCTGTTTTTT. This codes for CASSAGTVNTGELFF.

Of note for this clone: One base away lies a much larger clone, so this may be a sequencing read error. CDR3 sequence reads: CASRVGQGYIEAFF. CDR3 DNA sequence: TGTGCCTCACGGGTGGGACAGGGGTACATTGAAGCTTTCTTT. This rearrangement joins TRBV25-1 to TRBJ1-1; 10 nucleotides line up with TRBD1. Germline assignment: CDR1 MGHDK and CDR2 SYGVNS. CDR3 length: 14 amino acids. Germline trimming cut 11 bases from V and 7 bases from J; bases unmatched to any gene: 13.

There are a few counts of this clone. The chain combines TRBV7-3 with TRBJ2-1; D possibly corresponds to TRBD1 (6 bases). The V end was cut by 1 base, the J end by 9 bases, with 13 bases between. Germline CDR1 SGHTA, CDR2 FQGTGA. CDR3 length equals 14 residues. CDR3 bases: TGTGCCAGCAGCTTAATGGGTTCACAGGGTGAGCAGTTCTTC. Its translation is CASSLMGSQGEQFF.

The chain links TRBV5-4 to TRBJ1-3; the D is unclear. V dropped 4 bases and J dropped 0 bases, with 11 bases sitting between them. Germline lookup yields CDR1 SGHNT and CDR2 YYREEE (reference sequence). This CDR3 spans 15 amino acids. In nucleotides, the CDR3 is TGTGCCAGCAGCCTCGACGGGAACTCTGGAAACACCATATATTTT. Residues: CASSLDGNSGNTIYF.

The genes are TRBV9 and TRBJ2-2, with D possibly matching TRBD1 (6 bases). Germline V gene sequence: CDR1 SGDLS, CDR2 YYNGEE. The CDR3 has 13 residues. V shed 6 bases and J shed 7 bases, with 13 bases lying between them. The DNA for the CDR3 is TGTGCCAGCAAAGCAGGGGCAGACGGGGAGCTGTTTTTT. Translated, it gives CASKAGADGELFF.

For the CDR3, the DNA is TGTGCCAGCAGTTACCCTGAGGGGAACACTGAAGCTTTCTTT. Its protein product is CASSYPEGNTEAFF. The chain links TRBV6-6 to TRBJ1-1, with no clear D. The V end lost 2 bases, the J end lost 1 base, and 8 bases lay between the germline ends. The CDR3 runs 14 residues. CDR1 is MNHNY and CDR2 is SVGAGI in the germline V gene (reference sequence).

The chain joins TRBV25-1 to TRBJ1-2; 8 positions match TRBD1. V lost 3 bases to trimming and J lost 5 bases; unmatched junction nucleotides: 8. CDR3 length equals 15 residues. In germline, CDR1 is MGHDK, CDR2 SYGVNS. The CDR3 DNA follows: TGTGCCAGCAGTGATTCAGGGGGCGCGGGGTATGGCTACACCTTC. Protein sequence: CASSDSGGAGYGYTF.

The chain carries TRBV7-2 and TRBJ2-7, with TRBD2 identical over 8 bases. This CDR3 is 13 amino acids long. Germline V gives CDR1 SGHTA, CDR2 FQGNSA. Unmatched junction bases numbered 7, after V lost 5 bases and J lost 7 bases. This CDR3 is CASSAERGREQYF. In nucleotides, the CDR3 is TGTGCCAGCAGCGCGGAGCGGGGGAGGGAGCAGTACTTC.

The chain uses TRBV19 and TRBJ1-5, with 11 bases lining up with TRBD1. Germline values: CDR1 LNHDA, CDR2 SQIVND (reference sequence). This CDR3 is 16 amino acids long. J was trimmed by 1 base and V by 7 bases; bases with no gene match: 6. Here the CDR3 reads CASNRDRGGSNQPQHF. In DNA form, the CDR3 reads TGTGCCAGTAACCGGGACAGGGGGGGAAGCAATCAGCCCCAGCATTTT. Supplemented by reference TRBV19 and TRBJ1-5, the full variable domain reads DGGITQSPKYLFRKEGQNVTLSCEQNLNHDAMYWYRQDPGQGLRLIYYSQIVNDFQKGDIAEGYSVSREKKESFPLTVTSAQKNPTAFYLCASNRDRGGSNQPQHFGDGTRLSIL.

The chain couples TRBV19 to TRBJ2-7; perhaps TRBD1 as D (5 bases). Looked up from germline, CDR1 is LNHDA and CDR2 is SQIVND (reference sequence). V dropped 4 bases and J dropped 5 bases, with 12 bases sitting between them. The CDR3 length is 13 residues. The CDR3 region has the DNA TGTGCCAGTAGTAATAGGGGTTCCAACGAGCAGTACTTC. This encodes CASSNRGSNEQYF.

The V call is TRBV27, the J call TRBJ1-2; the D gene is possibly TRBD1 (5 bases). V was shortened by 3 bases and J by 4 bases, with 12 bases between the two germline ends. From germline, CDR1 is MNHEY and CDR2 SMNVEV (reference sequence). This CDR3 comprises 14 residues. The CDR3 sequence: CASSLTGVSYGYTF. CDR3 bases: TGTGCCAGCAGTTTGACGGGGGTCTCCTATGGCTACACCTTC.

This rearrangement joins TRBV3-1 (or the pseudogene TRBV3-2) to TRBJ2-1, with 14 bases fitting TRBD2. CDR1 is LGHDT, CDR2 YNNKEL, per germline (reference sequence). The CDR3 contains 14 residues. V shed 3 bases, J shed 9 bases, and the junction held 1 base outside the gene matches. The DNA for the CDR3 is TGTGCCAGCAGCCACGGACTAGCGGGGGGTGAGCAGTTCTTC. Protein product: CASSHGLAGGEQFF.

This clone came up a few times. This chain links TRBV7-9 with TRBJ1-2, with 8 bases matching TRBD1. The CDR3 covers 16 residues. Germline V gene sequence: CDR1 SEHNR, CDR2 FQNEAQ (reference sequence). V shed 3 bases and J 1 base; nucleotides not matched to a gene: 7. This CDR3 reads CASSFRNRGSNYGYTF. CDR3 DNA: TGTGCCAGCAGCTTTCGAAACAGGGGGAGTAACTATGGCTACACCTTC.

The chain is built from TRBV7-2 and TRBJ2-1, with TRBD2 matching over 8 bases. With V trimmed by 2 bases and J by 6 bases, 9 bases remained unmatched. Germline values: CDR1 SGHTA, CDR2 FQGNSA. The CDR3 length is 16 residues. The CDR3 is CASSLQVRGGRNEQFF. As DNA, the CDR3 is TGTGCCAGCAGCTTACAGGTCCGGGGGGGCCGCAATGAGCAGTTCTTC.

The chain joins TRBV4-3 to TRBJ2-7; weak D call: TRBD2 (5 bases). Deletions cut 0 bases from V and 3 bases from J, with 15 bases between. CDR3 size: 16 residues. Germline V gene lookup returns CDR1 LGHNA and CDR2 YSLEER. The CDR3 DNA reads TGCGCCAGCAGCCAAGATACTCGGGGAAACTACTACGAGCAGTACTTC. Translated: CASSQDTRGNYYEQYF.

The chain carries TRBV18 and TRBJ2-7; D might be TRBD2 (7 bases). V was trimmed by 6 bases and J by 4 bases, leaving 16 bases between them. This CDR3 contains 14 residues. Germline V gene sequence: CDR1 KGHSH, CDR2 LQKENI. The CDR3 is CASSTRGAIYEQYF. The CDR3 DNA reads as TGTGCCAGCTCCACCCGGGGGGCGATTTACGAGCAGTACTTC.

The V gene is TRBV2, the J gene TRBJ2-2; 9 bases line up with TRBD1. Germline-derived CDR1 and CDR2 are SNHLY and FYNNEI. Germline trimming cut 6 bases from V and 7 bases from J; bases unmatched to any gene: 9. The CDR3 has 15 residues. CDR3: CASRRRQGEGGELFF. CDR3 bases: TGTGCCAGCAGGCGCCGACAGGGGGAAGGCGGGGAGCTGTTTTTT. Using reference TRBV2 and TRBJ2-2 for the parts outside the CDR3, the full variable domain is EPEVTQTPSHQVTQMGQEVILRCVPISNHLYFYWYRQILGQKVEFLVSFYNNEISEKSEIFDDQFSVERPDGSNFTLKIRSTKLEDSAMYFCASRRRQGEGGELFFGEGSRLTVL.